The source of this T cell receptor (beta chain) is a study of T-cell reconstitution after alpha-beta-depleted transplantation in children. A library of TCRbeta sequences, prepared with unique molecular identifiers, was generated. In TCRdb, the PCR reads were re-called with MiXCR into one record per CDR3 protein. The table has 600,000 to 700,000 distinct CDR3 sequences, roughly 17% seen once. This CDR3 region has 13 residues. Per germline, CDR1 SGHTA and CDR2 FQGNSA. V was pared by 6 bases and J by 3 bases, with 12 bases between. The material was PBMCs from the stem cell graft donor, obtained from the stem cell graft. This sequence was found in a human donor who donated a stem cell graft to a child with acute myeloid leukemia. The gene calls are TRBV7-2 and TRBJ2-7; D gene ambiguous. CDR3 loop: CASRPPDGYEQYF. The CDR3 nucleotides read TGTGCCAGCAGACCACCAGACGGCTACGAGCAGTACTTC.